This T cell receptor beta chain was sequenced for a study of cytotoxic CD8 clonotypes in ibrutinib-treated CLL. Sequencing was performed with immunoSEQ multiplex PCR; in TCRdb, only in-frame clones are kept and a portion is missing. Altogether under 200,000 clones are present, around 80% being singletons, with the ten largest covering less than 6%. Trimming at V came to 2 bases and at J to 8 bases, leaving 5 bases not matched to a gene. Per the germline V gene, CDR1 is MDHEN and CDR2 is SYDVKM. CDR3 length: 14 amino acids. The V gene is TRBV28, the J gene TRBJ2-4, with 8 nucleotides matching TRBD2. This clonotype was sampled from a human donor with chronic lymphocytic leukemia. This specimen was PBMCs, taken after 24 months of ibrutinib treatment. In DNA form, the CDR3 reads TGTGCCAGCAGTTTACGAAGCGGGAGTTACATTCAGTACTTC. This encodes CASSLRSGSYIQYF.